This T cell receptor beta chain originates from a study of radiation and T cells in renal cell carcinoma. In the study overall: Nephrectomy followed 15 Gy stereotactic body radiation by 4 weeks. Notes on the study in general: In blood, top tumor clones expanded by 2 weeks, shrinking by 4. No pretreatment tumor biopsies were available for baseline clonotypes.

Germline-derived CDR1 and CDR2 are MGHRA and YSYEKL. The V end lost 4 bases, the J end lost 1 base, and 7 bases lay between the germline ends. The CDR3 has 13 amino acids. Note on this clone: As yet, its antigen is unknown.

Time point of the sample: blood 2 weeks post-SBRT. Treatment of the sample: 15 Gy SBRT to primary tumor, nephrectomy 4 weeks later. The tumor was a clear cell renal cell carcinoma. The repertoire was sequenced with immunoSEQ multiplex PCR; TCRdb's copy has only in-frame clones and lacks some. The data hold 70,000 or so clones, with over 80% observed a single time. This TCR was sampled from a man aged 60 to 75 with renal cell carcinoma. The chain links TRBV4-1 to TRBJ1-2; no definite D call. The sequences come from blood, collected from a patient whose treatment included radiotherapy and nephrectomy. The CDR3 region is CASSLRNNYGYTF. The CDR3 DNA reads as TGCGCCAGCAGCCTTCGAAATAACTATGGCTACACCTTC.